The TCR beta chain described here comes from a study of T cells in Graves' hyperthyroidism and ophthalmopathy. RNA transcripts were the template for amplifying TCR beta CDR3 regions. TCR CDR3 underwent first-round RT-PCR with the HTBI primer set. TCRdb re-derived calls from the multiplex PCR reads in MiXCR, one entry per CDR3 protein. The sample has 350,000 or so distinct CDR3 sequences; around 23% are singletons. Deletions cut 4 bases from V and 0 bases from J, with 9 bases between. The CDR3 is made up of 14 amino acids. The V gene's germline CDR1 is LGHDT and CDR2 YNNKEL (reference sequence). This clonotype was detected ten times or more.

The sequence was collected from a woman in her 50s with Graves' hyperthyroidism. Sequenced input: blood. This chain joins TRBV3-1 and TRBJ1-2; D is possibly TRBD1 (6 bases). The DNA of the CDR3 is TGTGCCAGCAGCCGGAAGGGGGCTAACTATGGCTACACCTTC. Protein sequence: CASSRKGANYGYTF.